This TCR beta chain was sequenced during a study of human T cells and chemical hapten exposure. Study at large: Skin of the upper inner arm, about 2 cm by about 2 cm, received 2% DPC for sensitization. General observations from the study: Expanded TCRs formed significantly more large CDR3 similarity clusters than controls.

Time point denoted: patch test 1, 2 weeks after DPC sensitization. Stated treatment: therapeutic diphenylcyclopropenone sensitization with weekly scalp DPC. This clonotype occurred many times. Its cognate antigen is unknown. This CDR3 has 15 residues. CDR1 and CDR2 from the germline V gene are SGHKS and YYEKEE (reference sequence). V lost 4 bases to trimming and J lost 5 bases; unmatched junction nucleotides: 8. MiXCR, applied by TCRdb to the RACE reads, yields one record per CDR3 protein. Of over 95,000 distinct CDR3 sequences listed, around an eighth are singletons. The source is a woman aged 40 to 49 with alopecia areata. Some clones in this sample may be carry-over from other donors' samples. The sample was whole blood, taken in connection with sensitization to the hapten diphenylcyclopropenone (DPC). The chain recombines TRBV5-5 with TRBJ2-5, with 10 nucleotides matching TRBD1. CDR3: CASSLGQGRSETQYF. The CDR3 bases are TGTGCCAGCAGCCTGGGACAGGGGCGGTCGGAGACCCAGTACTTC.